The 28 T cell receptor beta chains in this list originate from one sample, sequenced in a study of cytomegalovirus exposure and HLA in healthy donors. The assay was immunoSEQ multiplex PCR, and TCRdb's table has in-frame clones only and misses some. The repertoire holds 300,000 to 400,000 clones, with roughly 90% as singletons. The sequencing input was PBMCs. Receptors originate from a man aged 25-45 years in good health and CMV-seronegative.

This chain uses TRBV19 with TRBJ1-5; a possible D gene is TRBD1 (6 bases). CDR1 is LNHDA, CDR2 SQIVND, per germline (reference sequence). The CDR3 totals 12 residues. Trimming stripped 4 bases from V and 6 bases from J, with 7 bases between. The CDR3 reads CASSSRGQPQHF. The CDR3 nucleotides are TGTGCCAGTAGTAGCAGGGGTCAGCCCCAGCATTTT.

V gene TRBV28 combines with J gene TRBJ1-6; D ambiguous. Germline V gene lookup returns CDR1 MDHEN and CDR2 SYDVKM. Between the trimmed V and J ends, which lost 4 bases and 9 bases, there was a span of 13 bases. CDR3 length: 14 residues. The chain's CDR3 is CASSSSAVISPLHF. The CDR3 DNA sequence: TGTGCCAGCAGTTCTAGCGCCGTCATTTCACCCCTCCACTTT.

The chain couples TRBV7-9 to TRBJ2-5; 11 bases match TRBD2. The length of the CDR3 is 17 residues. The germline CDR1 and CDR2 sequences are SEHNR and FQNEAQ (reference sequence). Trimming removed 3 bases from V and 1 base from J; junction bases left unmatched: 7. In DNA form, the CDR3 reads TGTGCCAGCAGCTTTGGGCCTAGCGGGGGGAGCCAAGAGACCCAGTACTTC. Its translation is CASSFGPSGGSQETQYF.

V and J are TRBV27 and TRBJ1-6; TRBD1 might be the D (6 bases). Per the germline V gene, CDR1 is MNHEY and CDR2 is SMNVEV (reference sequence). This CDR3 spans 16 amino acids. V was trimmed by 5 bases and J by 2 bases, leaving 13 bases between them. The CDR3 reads CASSLRTVPYNSPLHF. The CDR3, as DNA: TGTGCCAGCAGTCTGAGGACAGTTCCCTATAATTCACCCCTCCACTTT.

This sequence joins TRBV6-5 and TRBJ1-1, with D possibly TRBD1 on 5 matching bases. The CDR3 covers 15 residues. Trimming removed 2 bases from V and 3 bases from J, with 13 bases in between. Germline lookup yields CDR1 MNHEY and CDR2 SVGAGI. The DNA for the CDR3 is TGTGCCAGCAGTTACGCAGGACAATTGCACACTGAAGCTTTCTTT. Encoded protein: CASSYAGQLHTEAFF.

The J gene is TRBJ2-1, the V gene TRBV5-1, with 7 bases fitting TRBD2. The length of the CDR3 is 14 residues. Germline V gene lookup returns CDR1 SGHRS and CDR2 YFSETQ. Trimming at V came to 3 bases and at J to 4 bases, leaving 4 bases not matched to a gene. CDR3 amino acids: CASSSRAGYNEQFF. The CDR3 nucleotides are TGCGCCAGCAGCTCGAGAGCGGGGTACAATGAGCAGTTCTTC.

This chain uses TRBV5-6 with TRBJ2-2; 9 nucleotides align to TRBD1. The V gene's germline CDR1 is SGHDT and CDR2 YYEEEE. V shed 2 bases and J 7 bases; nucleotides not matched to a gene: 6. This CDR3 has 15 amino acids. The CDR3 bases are TGTGCCAGCAGCTTACGGGACAGGGCCTTCGGGGAGCTGTTTTTT. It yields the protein CASSLRDRAFGELFF.

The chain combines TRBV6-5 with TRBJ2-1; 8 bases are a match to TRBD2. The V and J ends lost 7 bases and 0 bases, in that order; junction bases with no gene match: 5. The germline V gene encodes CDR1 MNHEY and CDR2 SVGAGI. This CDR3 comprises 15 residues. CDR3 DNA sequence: TGTGCCAGCACTACGGGGGGGAGCTCCTACAATGAGCAGTTCTTC. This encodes CASTTGGSSYNEQFF.

This chain's CDR3 is CAGRAGGLDTQYF. CDR3 nucleotide sequence: TGTGCCGGTAGAGCGGGGGGGCTTGATACGCAGTATTTT. This chain links TRBV7-2 with TRBJ2-3, with 10 bases identical to TRBD2. The J segment lost 6 bases and the V segment lost 11 bases, leaving 8 bases of the junction unmatched. The V gene's germline CDR1 is SGHTA and CDR2 FQGNSA. The CDR3 has 13 residues.

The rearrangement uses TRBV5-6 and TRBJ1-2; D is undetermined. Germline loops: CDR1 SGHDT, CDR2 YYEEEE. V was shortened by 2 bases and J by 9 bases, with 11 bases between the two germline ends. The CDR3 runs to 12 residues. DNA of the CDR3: TGTGCCAGCAGCTTACGGGCCGGGAGCTACACCTTC. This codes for CASSLRAGSYTF.

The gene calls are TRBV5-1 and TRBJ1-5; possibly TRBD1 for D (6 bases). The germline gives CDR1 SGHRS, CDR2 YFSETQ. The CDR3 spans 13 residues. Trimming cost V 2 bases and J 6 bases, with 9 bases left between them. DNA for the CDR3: TGCGCCAGCAGCTTACAGGGCTTTCAGCCCCAGCATTTT. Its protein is CASSLQGFQPQHF.

CDR3 sequence reads: CASSLPGQYMNTEAFF. CDR3 DNA sequence: TGTGCCAGCAGCTTACCGGGACAGTACATGAACACTGAAGCTTTCTTT. The chain joins TRBV13 to TRBJ1-1; TRBD1 aligns across 7 bases. After removal of 2 bases from V and 0 bases from J, the junction contained 6 bases not matched to a gene. There are 16 residues in the CDR3. From germline, CDR1 is PRHDT and CDR2 FYEKMQ (reference sequence).

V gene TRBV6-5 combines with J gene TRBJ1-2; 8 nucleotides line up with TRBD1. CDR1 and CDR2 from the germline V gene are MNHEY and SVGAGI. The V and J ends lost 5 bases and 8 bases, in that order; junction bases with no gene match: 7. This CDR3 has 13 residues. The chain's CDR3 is CASSPDRGGGYTF. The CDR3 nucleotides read TGTGCCAGCAGTCCCGACAGGGGAGGGGGCTACACCTTC.

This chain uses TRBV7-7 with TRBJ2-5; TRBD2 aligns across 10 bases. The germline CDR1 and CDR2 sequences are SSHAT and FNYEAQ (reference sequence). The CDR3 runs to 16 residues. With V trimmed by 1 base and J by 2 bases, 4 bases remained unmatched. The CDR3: CASSLVGLAVQETQYF. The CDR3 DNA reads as TGTGCCAGCAGCTTAGTAGGACTAGCGGTACAAGAGACCCAGTACTTC.

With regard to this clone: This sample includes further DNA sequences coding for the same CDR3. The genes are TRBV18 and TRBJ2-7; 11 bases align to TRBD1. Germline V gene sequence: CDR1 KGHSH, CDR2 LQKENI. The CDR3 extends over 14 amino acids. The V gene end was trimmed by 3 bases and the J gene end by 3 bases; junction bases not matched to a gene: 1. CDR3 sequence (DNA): TGTGCCAGCTCACCCGGGACAGGGGGCTACGAGCAGTACTTC. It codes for CASSPGTGGYEQYF.

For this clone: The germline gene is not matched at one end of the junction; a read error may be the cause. CDR3 sequence: CASSQEEWTGGNWLF. The CDR3 coding sequence is TGCGCCAGCAGCCAAGAAGAATGGACAGGGGGGAATTGGCTCTTT. The chain couples TRBV4-1 to TRBJ1-1, with 10 bases fitting TRBD1. The germline CDR1 and CDR2 sequences are MGHRA and YSYEKL. The CDR3 totals 15 residues.

The CDR3 sequence: CASSPHEMSEKLFF. The CDR3 coding sequence is TGTGCCAGCAGCCCCCACGAGATGTCTGAAAAACTGTTTTTT. The V call is TRBV7-9, the J call TRBJ1-4; D is uncertain. With 5 bases removed from V and 7 bases from J, the gap between germline ends came to 14 bases. The CDR3 spans 14 residues. CDR1 and CDR2 (germline): SEHNR, FQNEAQ (reference sequence). The variable domain in full, with the rest retrieved from reference TRBV7-9 and TRBJ1-4, is DTGVSQNPRHKITKRGQNVTFRCDPISEHNRLYWYRQTLGQGPEFLTYFQNEAQLEKSRLLSDRFSAERPKGSFSTLEIQRTEQGDSAMYLCASSPHEMSEKLFFGSGTQLSVL.

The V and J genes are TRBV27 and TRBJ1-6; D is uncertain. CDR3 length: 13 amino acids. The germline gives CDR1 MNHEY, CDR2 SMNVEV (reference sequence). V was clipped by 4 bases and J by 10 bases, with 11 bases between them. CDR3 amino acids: CASSYNQESPLHF. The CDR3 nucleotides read TGTGCCAGCAGTTATAACCAGGAATCACCCCTCCACTTT.

The CDR3 coding sequence is TGCGCCACCAGAACACCCTTTCCAAATGACCGGGGGACTGAAGCTTTCTTT. Its translation: CATRTPFPNDRGTEAFF. This chain connects TRBV10-2 to TRBJ1-1; D may be TRBD1 (5 bases). This CDR3 region has 17 residues. The V gene's germline CDR1 is WSHSY and CDR2 SAAADI. The V gene lost 10 bases and the J gene lost 5 bases, with 29 bases spanning the gap.

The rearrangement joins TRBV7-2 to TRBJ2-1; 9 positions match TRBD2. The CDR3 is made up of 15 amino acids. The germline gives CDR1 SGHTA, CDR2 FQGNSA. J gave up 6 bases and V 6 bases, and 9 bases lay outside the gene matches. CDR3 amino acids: CASSSPGLAANEQFF. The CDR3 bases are TGTGCCAGCAGTTCCCCGGGACTAGCTGCCAATGAGCAGTTCTTC.

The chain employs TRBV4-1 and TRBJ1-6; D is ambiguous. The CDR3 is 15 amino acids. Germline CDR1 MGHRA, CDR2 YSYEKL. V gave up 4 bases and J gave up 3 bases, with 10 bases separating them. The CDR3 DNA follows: TGCGCCAGCAGCCTGGGCAGTTTCTATAATTCACCCCTCCACTTT. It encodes CASSLGSFYNSPLHF.

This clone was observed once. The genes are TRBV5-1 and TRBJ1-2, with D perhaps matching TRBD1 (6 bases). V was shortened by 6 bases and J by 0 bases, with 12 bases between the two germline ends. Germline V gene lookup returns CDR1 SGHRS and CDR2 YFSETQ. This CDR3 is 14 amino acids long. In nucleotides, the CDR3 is TGCGCCAGCACCCAGGACAGCTCTAACTATGGCTACACCTTC. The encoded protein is CASTQDSSNYGYTF. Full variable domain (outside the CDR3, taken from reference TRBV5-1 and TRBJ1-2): KAGVTQTPRYLIKTRGQQVTLSCSPISGHRSVSWYQQTPGQGLQFLFEYFSETQRNKGNFPGRFSGRQFSNSRSEMNVSTLELGDSALYLCASTQDSSNYGYTFGSGTRLTVV.

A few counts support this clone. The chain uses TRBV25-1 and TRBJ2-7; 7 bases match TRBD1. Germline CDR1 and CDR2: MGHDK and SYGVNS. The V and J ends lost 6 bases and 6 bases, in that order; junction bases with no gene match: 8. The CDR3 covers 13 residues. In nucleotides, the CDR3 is TGTGCCAGCAGGAGGGGGCAATCCAGCGAGCAGTACTTC. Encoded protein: CASRRGQSSEQYF.

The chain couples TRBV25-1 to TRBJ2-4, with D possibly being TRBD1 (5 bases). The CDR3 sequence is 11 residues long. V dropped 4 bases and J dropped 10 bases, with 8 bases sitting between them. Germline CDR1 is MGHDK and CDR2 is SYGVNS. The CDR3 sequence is CASSVRQIQYF. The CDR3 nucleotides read TGTGCCAGCAGTGTCCGACAGATTCAGTACTTC.

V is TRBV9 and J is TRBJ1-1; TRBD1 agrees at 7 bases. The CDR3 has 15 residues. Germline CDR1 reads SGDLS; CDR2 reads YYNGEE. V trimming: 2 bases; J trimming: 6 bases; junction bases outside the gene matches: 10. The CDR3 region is CASSVPSGGLAEAFF. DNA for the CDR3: TGTGCCAGCAGCGTCCCCTCAGGGGGTTTAGCTGAAGCTTTCTTT.

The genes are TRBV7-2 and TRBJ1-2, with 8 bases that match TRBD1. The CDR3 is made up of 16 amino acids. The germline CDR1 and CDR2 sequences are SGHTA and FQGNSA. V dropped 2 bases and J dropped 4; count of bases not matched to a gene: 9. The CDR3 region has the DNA TGTGCCAGCAGCTTACAAGCAGGACAGGGACCCTATGGCTACACCTTC. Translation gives CASSLQAGQGPYGYTF.

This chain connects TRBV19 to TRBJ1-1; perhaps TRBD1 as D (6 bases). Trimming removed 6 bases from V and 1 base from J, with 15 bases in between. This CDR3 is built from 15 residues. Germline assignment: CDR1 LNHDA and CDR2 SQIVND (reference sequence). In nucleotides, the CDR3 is TGTGCCAGTAGCAGACGGGACACTCAGAACACTGAAGCTTTCTTT. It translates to CASSRRDTQNTEAFF.

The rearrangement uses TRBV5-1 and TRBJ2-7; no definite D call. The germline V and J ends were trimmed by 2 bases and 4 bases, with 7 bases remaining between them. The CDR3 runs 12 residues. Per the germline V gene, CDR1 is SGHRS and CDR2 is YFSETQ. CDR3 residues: CASSLGEYEQYF. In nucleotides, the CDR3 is TGCGCCAGCAGCTTAGGAGAGTACGAGCAGTACTTC.